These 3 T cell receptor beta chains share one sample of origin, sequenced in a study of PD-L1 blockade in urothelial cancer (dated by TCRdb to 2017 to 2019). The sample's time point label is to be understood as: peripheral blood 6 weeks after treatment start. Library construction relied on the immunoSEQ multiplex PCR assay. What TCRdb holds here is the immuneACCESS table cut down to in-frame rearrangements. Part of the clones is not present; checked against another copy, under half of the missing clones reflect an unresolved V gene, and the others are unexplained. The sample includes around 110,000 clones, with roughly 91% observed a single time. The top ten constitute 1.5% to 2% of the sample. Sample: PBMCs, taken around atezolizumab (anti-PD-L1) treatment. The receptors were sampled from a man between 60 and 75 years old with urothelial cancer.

Here the CDR3 DNA reads TGTGCCAGCAGTGAACAGGGAAATGGCTACACCTTC. Translated, it gives CASSEQGNGYTF. The V and J genes are TRBV28 and TRBJ1-2, with a possible D match to TRBD1 (6 bases). Trimming left V 5 bases short and J 6 bases short, with 10 bases between. The CDR3 totals 12 residues. The germline V gene encodes CDR1 MDHEN and CDR2 SYDVKM.

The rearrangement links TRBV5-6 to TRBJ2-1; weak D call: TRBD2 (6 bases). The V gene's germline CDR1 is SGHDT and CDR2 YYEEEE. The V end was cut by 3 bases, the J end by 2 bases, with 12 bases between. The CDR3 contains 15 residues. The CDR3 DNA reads TGTGCCAGCAGCTGGGGAGCGGGTACCTACAATGAGCAGTTCTTC. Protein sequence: CASSWGAGTYNEQFF. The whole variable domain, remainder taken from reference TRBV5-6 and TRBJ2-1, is DAGVTQSPTHLIKTRGQQVTLRCSPKSGHDTVSWYQQALGQGPQFIFQYYEEEERQRGNFPDRFSGHQFPNYSSELNVNALLLGDSALYLCASSWGAGTYNEQFFGPGTRLTVL.

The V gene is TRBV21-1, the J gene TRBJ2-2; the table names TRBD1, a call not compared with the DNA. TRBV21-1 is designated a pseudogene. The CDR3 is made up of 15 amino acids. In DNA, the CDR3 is TGTGCCAGACCGGGACAGGGGGCCCAGACCGGGGAGCTGTTTTTT. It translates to CARPGQGAQTGELFF.